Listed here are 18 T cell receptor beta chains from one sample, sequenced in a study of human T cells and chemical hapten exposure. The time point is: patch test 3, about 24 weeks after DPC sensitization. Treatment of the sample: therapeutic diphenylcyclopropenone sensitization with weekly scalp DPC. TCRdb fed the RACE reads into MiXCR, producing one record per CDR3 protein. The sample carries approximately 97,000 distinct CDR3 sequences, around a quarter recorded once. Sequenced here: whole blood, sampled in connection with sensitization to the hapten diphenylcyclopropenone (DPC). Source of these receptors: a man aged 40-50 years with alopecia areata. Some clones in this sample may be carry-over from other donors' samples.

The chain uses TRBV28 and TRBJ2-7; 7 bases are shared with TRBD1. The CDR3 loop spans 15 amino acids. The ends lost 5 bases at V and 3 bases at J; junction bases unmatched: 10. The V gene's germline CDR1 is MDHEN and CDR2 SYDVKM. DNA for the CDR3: TGTGCCAGCAGTCCACCCCGGGACAGTAGCTACGAGCAGTACTTC. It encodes CASSPPRDSSYEQYF.

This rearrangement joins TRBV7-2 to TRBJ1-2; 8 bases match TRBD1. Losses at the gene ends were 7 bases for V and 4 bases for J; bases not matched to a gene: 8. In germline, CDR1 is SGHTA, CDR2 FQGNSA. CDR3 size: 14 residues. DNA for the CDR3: TGTGCCAGCATGGCAGGGGGCGATGGCTATGGCTACACCTTC. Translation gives CASMAGGDGYGYTF.

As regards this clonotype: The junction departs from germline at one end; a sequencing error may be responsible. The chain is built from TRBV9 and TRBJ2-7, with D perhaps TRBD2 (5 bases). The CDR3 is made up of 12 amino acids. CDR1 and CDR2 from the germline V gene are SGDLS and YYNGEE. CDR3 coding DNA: TGTGCCAGCAGCGTAGGGACTGAGGCGCCCAGCTTC. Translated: CASSVGTEAPSF.

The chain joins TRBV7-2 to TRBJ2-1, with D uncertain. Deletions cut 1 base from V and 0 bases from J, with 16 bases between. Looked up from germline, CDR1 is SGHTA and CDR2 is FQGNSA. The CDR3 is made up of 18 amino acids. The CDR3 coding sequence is TGTGCCAGCAGCTTAGTGGTGGCTGGACGATTCTCCTACAATGAGCAGTTCTTC. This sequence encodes CASSLVVAGRFSYNEQFF.

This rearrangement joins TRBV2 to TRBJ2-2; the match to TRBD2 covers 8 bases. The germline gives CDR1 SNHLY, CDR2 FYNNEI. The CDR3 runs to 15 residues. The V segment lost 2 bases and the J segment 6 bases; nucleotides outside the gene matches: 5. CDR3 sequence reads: CASSEWAGGAGELFF. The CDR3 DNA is TGTGCCAGCAGTGAATGGGCGGGAGGAGCCGGGGAGCTGTTTTTT.

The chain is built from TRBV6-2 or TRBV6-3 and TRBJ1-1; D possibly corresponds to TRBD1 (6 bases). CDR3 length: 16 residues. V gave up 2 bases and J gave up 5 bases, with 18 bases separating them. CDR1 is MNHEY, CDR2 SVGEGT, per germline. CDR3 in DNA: TGTGCCAGCAGTTACGAACAGGGATGGTTTGGGACTGAAGCTTTCTTT. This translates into CASSYEQGWFGTEAFF.

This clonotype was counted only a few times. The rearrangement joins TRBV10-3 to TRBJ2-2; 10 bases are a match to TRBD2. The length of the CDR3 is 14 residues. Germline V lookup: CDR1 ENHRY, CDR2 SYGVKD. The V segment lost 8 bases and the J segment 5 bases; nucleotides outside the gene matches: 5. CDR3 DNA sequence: TGTGCCATCGGGGCACTAGCGGGAACCGGGGAGCTGTTTTTT. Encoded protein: CAIGALAGTGELFF.

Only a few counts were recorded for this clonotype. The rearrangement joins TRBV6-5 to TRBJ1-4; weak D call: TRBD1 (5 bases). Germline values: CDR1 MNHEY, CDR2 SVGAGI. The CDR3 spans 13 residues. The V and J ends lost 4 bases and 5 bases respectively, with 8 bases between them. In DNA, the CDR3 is TGTGCCAGCAGTTTGACAGAAAATGAAAAACTGTTTTTT. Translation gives CASSLTENEKLFF.

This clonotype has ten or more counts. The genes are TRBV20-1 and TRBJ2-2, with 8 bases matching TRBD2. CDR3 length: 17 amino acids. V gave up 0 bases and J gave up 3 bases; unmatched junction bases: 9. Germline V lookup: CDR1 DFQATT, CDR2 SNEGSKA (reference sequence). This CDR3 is CSAREGGTREDTGELFF. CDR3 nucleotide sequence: TGCAGTGCTAGAGAGGGAGGGACTAGAGAGGACACCGGGGAGCTGTTTTTT.

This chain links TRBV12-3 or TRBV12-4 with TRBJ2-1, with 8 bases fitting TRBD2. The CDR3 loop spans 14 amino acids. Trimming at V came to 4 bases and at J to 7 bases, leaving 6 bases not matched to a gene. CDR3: CASSYGRAGNEQFF. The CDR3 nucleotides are TGTGCCAGCAGTTACGGGAGGGCCGGAAATGAGCAGTTCTTC.

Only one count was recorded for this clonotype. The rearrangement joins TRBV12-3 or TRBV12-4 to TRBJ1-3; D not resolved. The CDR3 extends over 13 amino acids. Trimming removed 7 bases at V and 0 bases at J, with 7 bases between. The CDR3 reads CASTASSGNTIYF. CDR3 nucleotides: TGTGCCAGCACGGCGAGCTCTGGAAACACCATATATTTT.

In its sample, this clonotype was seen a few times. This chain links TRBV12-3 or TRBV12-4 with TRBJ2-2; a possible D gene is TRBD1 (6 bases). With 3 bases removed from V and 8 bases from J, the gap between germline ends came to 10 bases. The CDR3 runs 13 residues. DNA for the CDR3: TGTGCCAGCAGTTTTACCGGGACAGGGGAGCTGTTTTTT. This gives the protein CASSFTGTGELFF.

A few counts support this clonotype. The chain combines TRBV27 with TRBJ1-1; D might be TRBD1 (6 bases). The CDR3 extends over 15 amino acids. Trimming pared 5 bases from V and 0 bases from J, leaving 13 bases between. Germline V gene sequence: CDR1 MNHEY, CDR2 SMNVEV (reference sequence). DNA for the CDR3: TGTGCCAGCAGTGGACAGTTACCAATGAACACTGAAGCTTTCTTT. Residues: CASSGQLPMNTEAFF.

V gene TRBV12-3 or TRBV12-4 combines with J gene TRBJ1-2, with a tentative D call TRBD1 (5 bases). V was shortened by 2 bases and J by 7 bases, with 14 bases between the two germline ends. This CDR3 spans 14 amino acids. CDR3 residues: CASSLIAGYAGYTF. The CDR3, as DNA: TGTGCCAGCAGTTTAATCGCAGGGTATGCTGGCTACACCTTC.

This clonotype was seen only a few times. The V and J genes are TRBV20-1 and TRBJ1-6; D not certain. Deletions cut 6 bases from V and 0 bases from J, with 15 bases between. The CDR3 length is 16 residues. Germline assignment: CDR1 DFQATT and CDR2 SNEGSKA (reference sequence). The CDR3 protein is CSAPMVVSSYNSPLHF. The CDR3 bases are TGCAGTGCCCCGATGGTAGTTAGCTCCTATAATTCACCCCTCCACTTT.

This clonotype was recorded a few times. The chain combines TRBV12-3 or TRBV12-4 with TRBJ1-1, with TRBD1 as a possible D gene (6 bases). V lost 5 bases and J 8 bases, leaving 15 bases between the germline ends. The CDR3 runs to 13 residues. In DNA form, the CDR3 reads TGTGCCAGCAGTCCGGGGGGGCTAGGGGAAGCTTTCTTT. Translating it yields CASSPGGLGEAFF.

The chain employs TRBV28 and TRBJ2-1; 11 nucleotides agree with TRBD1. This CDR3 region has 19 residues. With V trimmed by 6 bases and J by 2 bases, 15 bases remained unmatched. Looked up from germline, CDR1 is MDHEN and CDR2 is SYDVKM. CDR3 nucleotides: TGTGCCAGCAGCCCCGGGACAGGGGGACTAGTCGAGACCTACAATGAGCAGTTCTTC. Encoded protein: CASSPGTGGLVETYNEQFF.

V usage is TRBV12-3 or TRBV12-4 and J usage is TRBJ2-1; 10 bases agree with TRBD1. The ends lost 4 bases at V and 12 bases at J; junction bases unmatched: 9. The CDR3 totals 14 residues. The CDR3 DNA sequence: TGTGCCAGCAGTTCACCCGGGACAGGGGAGCGGCAGTTCTTC. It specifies CASSSPGTGERQFF.